Given below is one T cell receptor beta chain in context. Its recognized antigen is unknown. Base quality data are lacking; no much larger clone is found one base away. The sample comes from a study of blood T cell repertoires in COVID-19 (dated by TCRdb to 2020 to 2021). With respect to the entire study: Samples covering the acute and convalescent phases of COVID-19 were provided by collaborators in the United States, Italy and Spain. Where HLA class I and class II types were available, the types were taken from metadata supplied by the sample provider, not from assay-based typing. The repertoires were released in a freely available public database intended as a resource for research on the immune response to SARS-CoV-2. Deeply sampled blood TCRbeta repertoires from subjects exposed to, actively infected with, or recovered from COVID-19 were included in the dataset. The sample metadata nearly always contained a de-identified subject ID, COVID-19 status, age in years and sex. The samples were drawn from the first 160 participants of the ongoing ImmuneRACE study and from 1,254 subjects provided by 6 global collaborators. The prospective study material was composed of cDNA or gDNA derived from T cells, B-cell-depleted T cells, or PBMCs.

TCRbeta CDR3 regions were amplified from genomic DNA using the immunoSEQ Assay, a bias-controlled multiplex PCR. The original methods were these. Within the assay, amplification of reference gene primers was used to estimate how many nucleated cells each sample contained. To quantify the absolute abundance of each unique TCRbeta CDR3 rearrangement, sequence reads were collapsed and filtered. Productive Simpson clonality was computed per sample as the square root of Simpson's diversity index over productive rearrangements. Drawn from immuneACCESS, this table holds only the in-frame rearrangements with V and J called that TCRdb kept. Clones are partly lost; checked studies trace under half to an unresolved V gene and leave the rest unexplained. The V and J calls and clone size are taken from that table; D and trimming were inferred from the DNA. The sample table contains almost 35,000 clones; only one count was recorded for around nine tenths of them. Roughly two fifths of the sample goes to the ten largest clones.

Whole blood was collected in K2EDTA tubes by collaborating institutions according to the institutions' own protocols. Collaborator samples were shipped for TCRbeta analysis as frozen whole blood, isolated PBMCs, or DNA extracted from either sample type. Summary of the overall study and its limitations: The quantity of clinical and demographic metadata differed by source and by participant and was supplied without curation.

From the cysteine up to the phenylalanine, the CDR3 has a length of 16 residues. Of the read, only the CDR3 DNA is kept; its 48 bases are in frame from base 1. CDR1 and CDR2 are drawn from the germline V gene: SGHVS, FQNEAQ. V is cut by 5 bases and J by 0 bases, and the space between the germline ends is 15 bases. The receptor was isolated from a man between 60 and 70 years old with active or convalescent COVID-19. This sequence uses TRBV7-8 and TRBJ2-3; no D segment can be confidently identified. Input material: peripheral blood. The CDR3 sequence is CASSTDTPTSTDTQYF. The DNA sequence is given as TGTGCCAGCAGCACTGACACTCCTACTAGCACAGATACGCAGTATTTT.